This TCR beta chain was captured by sequencing in a study of T cell responses to AZD1222 COVID-19 vaccine. Findings and limits, study-wide: Possibly, clonal diversity was underestimated; donors were largely white British and included more females.

The repertoire was sequenced with immunoSEQ multiplex PCR; TCRdb's copy has only in-frame clones and lacks some. The sample lists around 190,000 clones, about nine tenths occurring once. The V gene lost 0 bases and the J gene lost 7 bases, with 19 bases spanning the gap. Germline CDR1 is SGDLS and CDR2 is YYNGEE. CDR3 size: 17 residues. To note about this clone: Its antigen is not identified.

This chain joins TRBV9 and TRBJ1-4; D is undetermined. This sequence was found in an adult who received the AZD1222 COVID-19 vaccine. Source: peripheral blood, taken 28 days after the second AZD1222 dose. This chain's CDR3 is CASSVGVGEGLGEKLFF. The CDR3 nucleotides read TGTGCCAGCAGCGTAGGAGTCGGTGAGGGCTTGGGTGAAAAACTGTTTTTT.